This T cell receptor beta chain was recorded in a study of cytomegalovirus exposure and HLA in healthy donors. General study findings and limits: Listed as cytomegalovirus-associated were approximately 160 TCR beta chains. Reportedly, cytomegalovirus status was diagnosed with high sensitivity and specificity.

Repertoires were generated with immunoSEQ multiplex PCR, while TCRdb's copy carries only in-frame clones and drops some. The table shows approximately 160,000 clones, with approximately 86% occurring only once. From the roughly 110-subject validation cohort, which was separate from the approximately 670-subject first cohort, the donors were drawn. J lost 7 bases, V lost 1 base, and 6 bases had no gene match. The CDR3 is made up of 16 amino acids. Germline CDR1 and CDR2: LGHNA and YSLEER. For this clone: The antigen is not known.

The rearrangement joins TRBV4-3 to TRBJ2-1, with 11 positions matching TRBD2. Sequenced sample: PBMCs. This receptor was obtained from a woman in her late teens or twenties in good health and CMV-seronegative. CDR3 bases: TGCGCCAGCAGCCAAGTTAGCGGGAGGGCCGGGAATGAGCAGTTCTTC. Translating it yields CASSQVSGRAGNEQFF.